This T cell receptor (beta chain) appears in the sequencing data of a study of T cells in Graves' hyperthyroidism and ophthalmopathy. In regard to this clonotype: A much larger clone is a single base away; this may be a read error.

When ophthalmopathy did not progress within 18 months, Graves' hyperthyroidism was considered stable. This CDR3 spans 14 amino acids. CDR1 MDHEN and CDR2 SYDVKM come from the germline V gene. Researchers amplified the TCR beta CDR3 regions from RNA transcripts. In the first-round RT-PCR of the TCR CDR3, the HTBI primer set was used. Using its own MiXCR run on the multiplex PCR reads, TCRdb lists one record per CDR3 protein. The sample has fewer than 850,000 distinct CDR3 sequences; 15% to 20% are singletons. This clonotype was obtained from a man over 45 with Graves' hyperthyroidism. V gene TRBV28 combines with J gene TRBJ2-1; D remains ambiguous. Sequenced material: blood. The CDR3 DNA reads TGTGCCAACAGTTTAGACCCTTCTCACAATGAGCAGTTCTTC. Protein sequence: CANSLDPSHNEQFF.